This is a list of T cell receptor beta chains from one sample in a study of shared clonotypes between healthy human individuals. TCRdb's copy holds only in-frame clones and misses some; the assay was immunoSEQ multiplex PCR. Among hundreds of thousands of clones listed, 92% were seen once. What was sequenced was naive CD8+ T cells sorted from blood. These receptors were collected from a young man in good health. Both conserved end residues are part of each CDR3. A clone size is listed for some rows: how often the clone was seen (once, few, many), or a class if it is expanded.

abundance: -; j_gene: TRBJ2-7; v_gene: TRBV5-6; CDR3aa: CASSLGHEQYF
abundance: -; j_gene: TRBJ2-2; v_gene: TRBV14; CDR3aa: CASIGGNYGGELFF
abundance: -; j_gene: TRBJ2-3; v_gene: TRBV28; CDR3aa: CASCRGSGEDTQYF
abundance: -; j_gene: TRBJ2-3; v_gene: TRBV7-6; CDR3aa: CASSLGGLSTDTQYF
abundance: -; j_gene: TRBJ1-2; v_gene: TRBV19; CDR3aa: CASTLTGIGFTGYTF
abundance: -; j_gene: TRBJ2-7; v_gene: TRBV6-5; CDR3aa: CASSYNVYEQYF
abundance: -; j_gene: TRBJ1-1; v_gene: TRBV7-6; CDR3aa: CASSPGSGTEAFF
abundance: -; j_gene: TRBJ2-3; v_gene: TRBV2; CDR3aa: CASTGGGSSTDTQYF
abundance: -; j_gene: TRBJ1-2; v_gene: TRBV27; CDR3aa: CASTSNFNYGYTF
abundance: -; j_gene: TRBJ1-2; v_gene: TRBV19; CDR3aa: CASRWEAGYTF
abundance: few; j_gene: TRBJ2-7; v_gene: TRBV7-9; CDR3aa: CASSLGGRSYEQYF
abundance: -; j_gene: TRBJ2-3; v_gene: TRBV19; CDR3aa: CASSEWDLGTDTQYF